The 27 T cell receptor beta chains below were found in one sample sequenced in a study of response to subunit inactivated influenza vaccine. Each CDR3 protein is one row after TCRdb ran MiXCR on the RT-PCR reads. The sample has about 650,000 distinct CDR3 sequences; 15% to 19% are singletons. The specimen comprised PBMCs from blood, sampled roughly 13 days after vaccination. The receptors come from a man between 50 and 59 years old who received an inactivated influenza vaccine.

This rearrangement joins TRBV14 to TRBJ2-7; a weak D match, TRBD2 (6 bases). This CDR3 has 15 amino acids. Germline V gene lookup returns CDR1 SGHDN and CDR2 FVKESK. V was cut by 6 bases and J by 2 bases, with 17 bases left in between. The CDR3 region is CASSIAGRSTYEQYF. The CDR3 DNA is TGTGCCAGCAGTATCGCGGGACGGTCGACCTACGAGCAGTACTTC.

This chain joins TRBV3-1 and TRBJ2-7; no definite D call. The CDR3 consists of 14 residues. V was trimmed by 1 base and J by 1 base, leaving 8 bases between them. Germline V gene sequence: CDR1 LGHDT, CDR2 YNNKEL (reference sequence). This CDR3 reads CASSQGQISYEQYF. CDR3 nucleotide sequence: TGTGCCAGCAGCCAAGGCCAGATATCCTACGAGCAGTACTTC.

The chain uses TRBV4-3 and TRBJ2-7, with a tentative D call TRBD2 (6 bases). Germline V gene data show CDR1 as LGHNA and CDR2 as YSLEER. Trimming took off 0 bases at V and 0 bases at J, with 9 bases between the two ends. There are 15 residues in the CDR3. CDR3 nucleotides: TGCGCCAGCAGCCAAGATCCCGGGAGCTCCTACGAGCAGTACTTC. Translation: CASSQDPGSSYEQYF.

A few counts support this clonotype. The chain has TRBV11-2 and TRBJ2-5; D remains unclear. Germline V gene sequence: CDR1 SGHAT, CDR2 FQNNGV. Trimming cost V 1 base and J 4 bases, with 13 bases left between them. The CDR3 has 15 amino acids. CDR3 sequence reads: CASSLVPVRTETQYF. The CDR3 bases are TGTGCCAGCAGCTTAGTCCCGGTCCGGACAGAGACCCAGTACTTC.

The DNA for the CDR3 is TGTGCCAGCAGCCCCCTGGGGGACAGGGGACCCTACAATGAGCAGTTCTTC. This sequence encodes CASSPLGDRGPYNEQFF. The rearrangement uses TRBV3-1 and TRBJ2-1; 10 nucleotides line up with TRBD1. V was clipped by 4 bases and J by 2 bases; unmatched bases: 8. The CDR3 totals 17 residues. The germline gives CDR1 LGHDT, CDR2 YNNKEL (reference sequence).

This clonotype was observed a handful of times. The chain links TRBV7-2 to TRBJ2-3, with 8 nucleotides matching TRBD2. This CDR3 has 15 residues. V lost 0 bases, J lost 5 bases, and 4 bases stayed unmatched. CDR1 and CDR2 from the germline V gene are SGHTA and FQGNSA. The CDR3 spells CASSLASGGVDTQYF. The CDR3 DNA follows: TGTGCCAGCAGCTTAGCGAGCGGGGGCGTAGATACGCAGTATTTT.

This rearrangement joins TRBV2 to TRBJ2-7; maybe TRBD2 (6 bases). Per germline, CDR1 SNHLY and CDR2 FYNNEI. Trimming pared 6 bases from V and 3 bases from J, leaving 12 bases between. The CDR3 length is 13 residues. This CDR3 reads CASRPGLLYEQYF. DNA of the CDR3: TGTGCCAGCAGACCGGGACTCCTCTACGAGCAGTACTTC.

The chain carries TRBV7-2 and TRBJ1-3, with TRBD1 as a possible D gene (5 bases). V was clipped by 1 base and J by 1 base, with 11 bases between them. The CDR3 extends over 16 amino acids. Germline CDR1 SGHTA, CDR2 FQGNSA. Here the CDR3 DNA reads TGTGCCAGCAGCTTAGTCGCTGGGGGTTCTGGAAACACCATATATTTT. Translated: CASSLVAGGSGNTIYF.

CDR3 DNA sequence: TGTGCCAGCAGCTTTTCCGGGACACCATCCTACGAGCAGTACTTC. The encoded protein is CASSFSGTPSYEQYF. This chain uses TRBV11-2 with TRBJ2-7; perhaps TRBD1 as D (6 bases). V was clipped by 3 bases and J by 1 base, with 13 bases between them. Germline V gene lookup returns CDR1 SGHAT and CDR2 FQNNGV. This CDR3 spans 15 amino acids.

This chain joins TRBV6-2 or TRBV6-3 and TRBJ2-1; 8 bases match TRBD1. The V segment lost 2 bases and the J segment 16 bases; nucleotides outside the gene matches: 7. The germline CDR1 and CDR2 sequences are MNHEY and SVGEGT. CDR3 size: 12 residues. The CDR3 nucleotides are TGTGCCAGCAGTTACCCCACGACAGGGGTTTTCTTC. Amino acid sequence: CASSYPTTGVFF.

This chain connects TRBV7-9 to TRBJ2-5; 10 bases are shared with TRBD1. The germline gives CDR1 SEHNR, CDR2 FQNEAQ (reference sequence). This CDR3 comprises 16 residues. V lost 3 bases and J lost 2; bases outside the gene matches: 6. The CDR3 reads CASSFGQGVNQETQYF. DNA for the CDR3: TGTGCCAGCAGCTTTGGACAGGGGGTAAATCAAGAGACCCAGTACTTC.

At least ten counts were recorded for this clonotype. The V gene is TRBV7-8, the J gene TRBJ2-7; D is possibly TRBD2 (5 bases). This CDR3 comprises 16 residues. The germline gives CDR1 SGHVS, CDR2 FQNEAQ. The ends were cut back, 4 bases at V and 0 bases at J, with 16 bases in the middle. The CDR3 DNA follows: TGTGCCAGCAGCTCAACCATACGGGCGGGCTCCTACGAGCAGTACTTC. It yields the protein CASSSTIRAGSYEQYF.

The DNA for the CDR3 is TGTGCCAGCAGCCAATTGGCTAGCGGGGGAAAAGATACGCAGTATTTT. This codes for CASSQLASGGKDTQYF. The V call is TRBV4-2, the J call TRBJ2-3, with 10 bases lining up with TRBD2. The V and J ends lost 2 bases and 5 bases, in that order; junction bases with no gene match: 7. This CDR3 spans 16 amino acids. The V gene's germline CDR1 is LGHNA and CDR2 YNFKEQ.

The chain recombines TRBV11-2 with TRBJ1-2; 7 positions match TRBD1. The germline V gene encodes CDR1 SGHAT and CDR2 FQNNGV. The J segment lost 5 bases and the V segment lost 0 bases, leaving 9 bases of the junction unmatched. This CDR3 spans 16 amino acids. CDR3 nucleotide sequence: TGTGCCAGCAGCTTAGATGGGGCAGGGGGAGGTTATGGCTACACCTTC. Its translation: CASSLDGAGGGYGYTF.

The chain uses TRBV7-9 and TRBJ2-1, with D possibly being TRBD1 or TRBD2 (6 bases each). The CDR3 spans 16 residues. Germline-derived CDR1 and CDR2 are SEHNR and FQNEAQ (reference sequence). The V end was cut by 1 base, the J end by 4 bases, with 14 bases between. In nucleotides, the CDR3 is TGTGCCAGCAGCTTAGTTGTTGGGGGGCAATACAATGAGCAGTTCTTC. Its protein product is CASSLVVGGQYNEQFF.

The chain recombines TRBV6-2 or TRBV6-3 with TRBJ1-2; 9 bases fit TRBD1. Germline V lookup: CDR1 MNHEY, CDR2 SVGEGT. V trimming: 6 bases; J trimming: 6 bases; junction bases outside the gene matches: 8. The CDR3 is 14 residues long. The DNA of the CDR3 is TGTGCCAGCAGGGCCGGGACAGGGCGCCATGGCTACACCTTC. This translates into CASRAGTGRHGYTF.

This chain links TRBV6-1 with TRBJ1-6, with TRBD1 as a possible D gene (5 bases). Germline V gives CDR1 MNHNS, CDR2 SASEGT. The length of the CDR3 is 14 residues. V was trimmed by 4 bases and J by 9 bases, leaving 13 bases between them. The CDR3, as DNA: TGTGCCAGCAGTGTACAGGTTGGGGGTTCACCCCTCCACTTT. Its translation is CASSVQVGGSPLHF.

This clonotype occurred many times. This rearrangement joins TRBV28 to TRBJ2-2; D could derive from TRBD1 or TRBD2 (5 bases each). The ends were cut back, 3 bases at V and 2 bases at J, with 10 bases in the middle. CDR3 length equals 15 residues. The germline V gene has CDR1 MDHEN and CDR2 SYDVKM. The CDR3 spells CASSFGGGNTGELFF. The DNA of the CDR3 is TGTGCCAGCAGTTTTGGTGGGGGTAACACCGGGGAGCTGTTTTTT.

This clonotype showed up just a few times. The chain carries TRBV11-2 and TRBJ2-1, with 10 positions matching TRBD2. The CDR3 covers 15 residues. The V and J ends lost 2 bases and 9 bases, in that order; junction bases with no gene match: 7. Germline assignment: CDR1 SGHAT and CDR2 FQNNGV. CDR3 bases: TGTGCCAGCAGCTTACCAGCGGGGGGGCCTCGTGAGCAGTTCTTC. Protein product: CASSLPAGGPREQFF.

The V gene is TRBV12-5, the J gene TRBJ2-3; 14 bases map to TRBD2. V shed 5 bases, J shed 8 bases, and the junction held 3 bases outside the gene matches. Germline loops: CDR1 LGHNT, CDR2 FRNRAP. CDR3 size: 14 residues. The CDR3 region has the DNA TGTGCTAGTGGTACCGGGACTAGCGGGGGTACGCAGTATTTT. Its translation: CASGTGTSGGTQYF. Full variable domain (outside the CDR3, taken from reference TRBV12-5 and TRBJ2-3): DARVTQTPRHKVTEMGQEVTMRCQPILGHNTVFWYRQTMMQGLELLAYFRNRAPLDDSGMPKDRFSAEMPDATLATLKIQPSEPRDSAVYFCASGTGTSGGTQYFGPGTRLTVL.

The table lists this clonotype with a few counts. The rearrangement uses TRBV7-9 and TRBJ2-5, with a tentative D call TRBD1 (6 bases). The CDR3 covers 14 residues. Trimming removed 5 bases from V and 5 bases from J, with 15 bases in between. CDR1 SEHNR and CDR2 FQNEAQ come from the germline V gene (reference sequence). Here the CDR3 reads CASSRTGRIETQYF. Written as DNA, the CDR3 is TGTGCCAGCAGCCGCACAGGGCGGATTGAGACCCAGTACTTC.

This clonotype was counted between two and nine times. This rearrangement joins TRBV7-8 to TRBJ2-7, with TRBD2 matching 11 bases. CDR3 length: 15 residues. CDR1 is SGHVS and CDR2 is FQNEAQ in the germline V gene. Trimming removed 0 bases from V and 4 bases from J; junction bases left unmatched: 2. The CDR3 DNA reads TGTGCCAGCAGCTTAGCAACTAGCGGGAGTTACGAGCAGTACTTC. It specifies CASSLATSGSYEQYF.

The chain links TRBV7-9 to TRBJ2-5; 7 positions match TRBD1. CDR3 length: 14 residues. The germline V gene has CDR1 SEHNR and CDR2 FQNEAQ (reference sequence). Unmatched junction bases numbered 5, after V lost 5 bases and J lost 2 bases. CDR3 sequence: CASSALGQQETQYF. In DNA, the CDR3 is TGTGCCAGCAGCGCCTTGGGACAGCAAGAGACCCAGTACTTC.

This clonotype was recorded at least ten times. V gene TRBV12-3 or TRBV12-4 combines with J gene TRBJ2-7; D gene uncertain. The CDR3 sequence is 11 residues long. Trimming left V 5 bases short and J 3 bases short, with 5 bases between. The CDR3: CASSQNYEQYF. The CDR3 DNA sequence: TGTGCCAGCAGTCAGAACTACGAGCAGTACTTC.

This clonotype was counted between two and nine times. V usage is TRBV20-1 and J usage is TRBJ1-2; D unresolved. The V gene's germline CDR1 is DFQATT and CDR2 SNEGSKA (reference sequence). V was clipped by 7 bases and J by 3 bases, with 12 bases between them. This CDR3 comprises 12 residues. The CDR3, as DNA: TGCAGTGAAGGGTATGGGGACTATGGCTACACCTTC. It codes for CSEGYGDYGYTF.

This clonotype appeared a few times. The chain employs TRBV12-3 or TRBV12-4 and TRBJ2-7; no clear D. Trimming took off 6 bases at V and 0 bases at J, with 15 bases between the two ends. The CDR3 runs to 15 residues. Here the CDR3 DNA reads TGTGCCAGCAGCCGAGCCCACAAGAGCTCCTACGAGCAGTACTTC. It codes for CASSRAHKSSYEQYF.

This clonotype was counted a few times. This chain joins TRBV11-1 and TRBJ2-7; TRBD1 matches at 9 bases. The V gene's germline CDR1 is SGHAT and CDR2 FQDESV (reference sequence). V trimming: 1 base; J trimming: 7 bases; junction bases outside the gene matches: 8. The length of the CDR3 is 15 residues. DNA for the CDR3: TGTGCCAGCAGCTTAGTGGACAGGGGAACGGATGAGCAGTACTTC. It is translated as CASSLVDRGTDEQYF.